Following are 5 T cell receptor beta chains from one sample sequenced in a study of cytomegalovirus exposure and HLA in healthy donors. With 60 Vbeta and 13 Jbeta primers, the PCR was carried out. The repertoire was sequenced with immunoSEQ multiplex PCR; TCRdb's copy has only in-frame clones and lacks some. The sample has 53,000 or so clones, about 77% seen once. Sequencing was carried out using PBMCs. The receptors were gathered from a man aged 30-40 years in good health and CMV-seropositive.

V is TRBV19 and J is TRBJ2-7; perhaps TRBD1 as D (5 bases). Per germline, CDR1 LNHDA and CDR2 SQIVND (reference sequence). The CDR3 runs 14 residues. V lost 9 bases, J lost 1 base, and 16 bases lay in between. The chain's CDR3 is CASARQGYSYEQYF. CDR3 in DNA: TGTGCCAGCGCACGCCAGGGTTATTCCTACGAGCAGTACTTC.

The rearrangement uses TRBV7-2 and TRBJ2-7, with 9 bases that match TRBD1. The V gene end was trimmed by 5 bases and the J gene end by 3 bases; junction bases not matched to a gene: 8. The CDR3 spans 15 residues. CDR1 is SGHTA and CDR2 is FQGNSA in the germline V gene. The CDR3: CASSLLTGQGYEQYF. The CDR3 DNA follows: TGTGCCAGCAGCCTCTTAACGGGACAGGGCTACGAGCAGTACTTC. Variable domain in full (rest from reference TRBV7-2 and TRBJ2-7): GAGVSQSPSNKVTEKGKDVELRCDPISGHTALYWYRQSLGQGLEFLIYFQGNSAPDKSGLPSDRFSAERTGGSVSTLTIQRTQQEDSAVYLCASSLLTGQGYEQYFGPGTRLTVT.

The DNA of the CDR3 is TGTGCCAGCAGCGTGGGACAGGCTTATGGCTACACCTTC. This codes for CASSVGQAYGYTF. The V and J genes are TRBV7-2 and TRBJ1-2; TRBD1 matches 8 bases. Germline CDR1 reads SGHTA; CDR2 reads FQGNSA. The CDR3 length is 13 residues. With V trimmed by 5 bases and J by 5 bases, 4 bases remained unmatched.

The chain couples TRBV19 to TRBJ2-7, with a tentative D call TRBD1 (5 bases). V lost 2 bases, J lost 2 bases, and 10 bases lay in between. Looked up from germline, CDR1 is LNHDA and CDR2 is SQIVND (reference sequence). The CDR3 extends over 14 amino acids. The CDR3 nucleotides are TGTGCCAGTAGTATATCAGGGCTACCCTACGAGCAGTACTTC. This gives the protein CASSISGLPYEQYF.

This chain connects TRBV5-5 to TRBJ2-3; possibly TRBD2 for D (5 bases). Trimming took 2 bases from V and 1 from J, leaving 14 bases between them. From germline, CDR1 is SGHKS and CDR2 YYEKEE (reference sequence). CDR3 size: 16 residues. CDR3 DNA: TGTGCCAGCAGCTTCCTCGGGCTAGCCGGCACAGATACGCAGTATTTT. This encodes CASSFLGLAGTDTQYF.